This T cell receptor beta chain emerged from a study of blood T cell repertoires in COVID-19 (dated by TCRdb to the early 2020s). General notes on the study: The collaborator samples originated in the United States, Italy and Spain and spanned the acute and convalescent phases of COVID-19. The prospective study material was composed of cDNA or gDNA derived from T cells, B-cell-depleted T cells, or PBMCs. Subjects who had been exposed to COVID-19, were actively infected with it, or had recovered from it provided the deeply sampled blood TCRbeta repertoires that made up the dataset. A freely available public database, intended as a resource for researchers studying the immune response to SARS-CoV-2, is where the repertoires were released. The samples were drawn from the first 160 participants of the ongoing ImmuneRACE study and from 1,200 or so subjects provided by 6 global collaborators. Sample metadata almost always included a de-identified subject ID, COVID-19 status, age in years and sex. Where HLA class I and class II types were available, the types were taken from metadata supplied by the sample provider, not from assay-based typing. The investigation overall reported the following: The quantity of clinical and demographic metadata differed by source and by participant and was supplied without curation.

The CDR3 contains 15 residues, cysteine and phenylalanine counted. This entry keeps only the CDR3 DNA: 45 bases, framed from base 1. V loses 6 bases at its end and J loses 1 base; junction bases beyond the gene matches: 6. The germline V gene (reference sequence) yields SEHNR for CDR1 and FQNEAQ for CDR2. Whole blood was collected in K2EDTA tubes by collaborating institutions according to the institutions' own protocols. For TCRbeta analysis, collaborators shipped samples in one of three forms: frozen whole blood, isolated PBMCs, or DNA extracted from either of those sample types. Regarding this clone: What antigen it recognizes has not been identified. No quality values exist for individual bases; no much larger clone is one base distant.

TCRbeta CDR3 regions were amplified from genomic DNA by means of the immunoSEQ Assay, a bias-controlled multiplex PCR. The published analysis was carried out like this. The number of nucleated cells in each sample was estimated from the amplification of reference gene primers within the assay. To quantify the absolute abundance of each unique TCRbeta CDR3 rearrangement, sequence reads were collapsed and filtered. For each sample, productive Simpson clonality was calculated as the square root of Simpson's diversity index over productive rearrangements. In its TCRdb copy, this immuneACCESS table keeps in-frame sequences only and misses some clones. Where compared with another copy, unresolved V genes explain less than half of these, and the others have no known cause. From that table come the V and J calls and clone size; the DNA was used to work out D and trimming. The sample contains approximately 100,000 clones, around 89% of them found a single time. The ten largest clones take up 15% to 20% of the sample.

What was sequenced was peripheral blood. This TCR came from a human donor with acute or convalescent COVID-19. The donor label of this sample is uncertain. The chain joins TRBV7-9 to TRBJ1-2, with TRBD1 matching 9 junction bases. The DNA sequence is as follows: TGTGCCAGCAGGTCCGGGACAGGGAATAACTATGGCTACACCTTC. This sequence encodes CASRSGTGNNYGYTF.